The 22 T cell receptor beta chains in this list originate from one sample, sequenced in a study of T cell responses to AZD1222 COVID-19 vaccine. Some clones are missing from TCRdb's copy, which holds only in-frame ones; the method was immunoSEQ multiplex PCR. This sample has some 280,000 clones; 94% occur once, and the top ten carry less than 0.65%. The specimen was peripheral blood, collected 28 days after the second AZD1222 dose. The source is an adult who received the AZD1222 COVID-19 vaccine.

This clone was recorded only once. V gene TRBV7-3 combines with J gene TRBJ2-3, with D possibly TRBD1 on 5 matching bases. The CDR3 extends over 12 amino acids. The germline V and J ends were trimmed by 2 bases and 7 bases, with 7 bases remaining between them. Germline V gene sequence: CDR1 SGHTA, CDR2 FQGTGA. The CDR3 coding sequence is TGTGCCAGCAGCTTACAGGGAAATACGCAGTATTTT. Translation: CASSLQGNTQYF.

J is TRBJ1-5 and V is TRBV19, with D perhaps matching TRBD1 (5 bases). Trimming removed 8 bases at V and 4 bases at J, with 9 bases between. The CDR3 has 12 residues. Germline V CDR1 and CDR2: LNHDA, SQIVND (reference sequence). CDR3 bases: TGTGCCAGTGATGACAGAAATCAGCCCCAGCATTTT. Protein product: CASDDRNQPQHF.

V is TRBV3-1 (or the pseudogene TRBV3-2) and J is TRBJ1-1; 9 bases align to TRBD1. Germline V CDR1 and CDR2: LGHDT, YNNKEL (reference sequence). This CDR3 is 15 amino acids long. The V gene end was trimmed by 4 bases and the J gene end by 5 bases; junction bases not matched to a gene: 8. This CDR3 reads CASSPVRDRDTEAFF. In DNA form, the CDR3 reads TGTGCCAGCAGCCCCGTCCGGGACAGGGATACTGAAGCTTTCTTT.

The J gene is TRBJ2-7, the V gene TRBV12-3 or TRBV12-4; TRBD1 or TRBD2 may be the D gene (5 bases each). Trimming took 3 bases from V and 9 from J, leaving 15 bases between them. This CDR3 contains 13 residues. CDR3 amino acids: CASSLSGPGGQYF. The CDR3 nucleotides are TGTGCCAGCAGTTTGTCGGGGCCCGGAGGGCAGTACTTC.

The rearrangement links TRBV6-5 to TRBJ1-1; 8 bases are shared with TRBD1. Germline trimming cut 6 bases from V and 1 base from J; bases unmatched to any gene: 4. CDR3 size: 14 residues. Germline V gives CDR1 MNHEY, CDR2 SVGAGI. In nucleotides, the CDR3 is TGTGCCAGCAGGACAGGGGCCCAGAACACTGAAGCTTTCTTT. It codes for CASRTGAQNTEAFF.

This sequence joins TRBV5-5 and TRBJ2-7; D gene uncertain. This CDR3 is 15 amino acids long. Germline V lookup: CDR1 SGHKS, CDR2 YYEKEE (reference sequence). Deletions cut 2 bases from V and 1 base from J, with 13 bases between. The CDR3 sequence is CASSFVHSLSYEQYF. CDR3 sequence (DNA): TGTGCCAGCAGCTTTGTACACAGCCTTTCCTACGAGCAGTACTTC.

The chain links TRBV6-5 to TRBJ2-7, with D unresolved. The V end lost 2 bases, the J end lost 2 bases, and 4 bases lay between the germline ends. Germline CDR1 and CDR2: MNHEY and SVGAGI. The CDR3 is made up of 12 amino acids. CDR3 sequence reads: CASSYTAYEQYF. CDR3 coding DNA: TGTGCCAGCAGTTACACAGCCTACGAGCAGTACTTC.

This clone was observed a single time. The chain carries TRBV6-2 or TRBV6-3 and TRBJ1-5; TRBD1 is a possible D gene (6 bases). The CDR3 extends over 15 amino acids. The germline V gene encodes CDR1 MNHEY and CDR2 SVGEGT. Trimming removed 0 bases from V and 6 bases from J, with 12 bases in between. CDR3 loop: CASSYSLGAVQPQHF. CDR3 nucleotide sequence: TGTGCCAGCAGTTACTCACTGGGGGCTGTTCAGCCCCAGCATTTT.

The chain couples TRBV5-1 to TRBJ1-1; the match to TRBD1 covers 10 bases. Trimming cost V 5 bases and J 4 bases; bases outside gene matches: 5. The V gene's germline CDR1 is SGHRS and CDR2 YFSETQ. This CDR3 contains 14 residues. The CDR3 reads CASRQRTGGTEAFF. The CDR3, as DNA: TGCGCCAGCAGACAGCGGACAGGGGGCACTGAAGCTTTCTTT.

The J gene is TRBJ1-2, the V gene TRBV2, with D possibly being TRBD1 (5 bases). The CDR3 spans 13 residues. Germline values: CDR1 SNHLY, CDR2 FYNNEI. V shed 4 bases and J shed 3 bases, with 9 bases lying between them. CDR3 sequence: CASSVGTDYGYTF. The DNA of the CDR3 is TGTGCCAGCAGTGTAGGGACCGACTATGGCTACACCTTC.

J is TRBJ2-3 and V is TRBV2; the D is unclear. CDR3 length equals 12 residues. CDR1 SNHLY and CDR2 FYNNEI come from the germline V gene. V lost 5 bases and J lost 5, with 8 bases in between. The CDR3 loop is CASSYSQDTQYF. The CDR3 bases are TGTGCCAGCAGTTACTCCCAAGATACGCAGTATTTT. Based on the CDR3 plus reference TRBV2 and TRBJ2-3, the full variable domain is EPEVTQTPSHQVTQMGQEVILRCVPISNHLYFYWYRQILGQKVEFLVSFYNNEISEKSEIFDDQFSVERPDGSNFTLKIRSTKLEDSAMYFCASSYSQDTQYFGPGTRLTVL.

V gene TRBV14 combines with J gene TRBJ2-1; D remains ambiguous. The germline CDR1 and CDR2 sequences are SGHDN and FVKESK. This CDR3 is 13 amino acids long. Between the trimmed V and J ends, which lost 1 base and 8 bases, there was a span of 9 bases. CDR3 loop: CASSQALPYEQFF. For the CDR3, the DNA is TGTGCCAGCAGCCAAGCCCTCCCCTATGAGCAGTTCTTC.

To note about this clone: Other DNA sequences from this sample encode an identical CDR3 as well. This chain links TRBV5-1 with TRBJ2-5; D is uncertain. Germline V CDR1 and CDR2: SGHRS, YFSETQ. The CDR3 is 13 amino acids. V lost 0 bases, J lost 2 bases, and 5 bases lay in between. The CDR3 here is CASSLGQQETQYF. The CDR3 DNA reads TGCGCCAGCAGCTTGGGGCAACAAGAGACCCAGTACTTC.

Concerning this clone: This sample includes further DNA sequences coding for the same CDR3. The V call is TRBV28, the J call TRBJ2-7, with a tentative D call TRBD2 (6 bases). CDR3 length: 11 residues. Germline CDR1 MDHEN, CDR2 SYDVKM. V lost 3 bases and J 6 bases, leaving 6 bases between the germline ends. Here the CDR3 reads CASSLGGEQYF. CDR3 coding DNA: TGTGCCAGCAGTTTGGGGGGCGAGCAGTACTTC. Supplemented by reference TRBV28 and TRBJ2-7, the full variable domain reads DVKVTQSSRYLVKRTGEKVFLECVQDMDHENMFWYRQDPGLGLRLIYFSYDVKMKEKGDIPEGYSVSREKKERFSLILESASTNQTSMYLCASSLGGEQYFGPGTRLTVT.

This clone was seen a single time. The chain is built from TRBV3-1 (or the pseudogene TRBV3-2) and TRBJ2-4; D not resolved. CDR1 is LGHDT and CDR2 is YNNKEL in the germline V gene (reference sequence). V lost 4 bases and J lost 7, with 17 bases in between. The CDR3 has 15 amino acids. This chain's CDR3 is CASSPPRRYGNIQYF. CDR3 bases: TGTGCCAGCAGCCCCCCTCGGCGTTATGGGAACATTCAGTACTTC.

V and J are TRBV5-1 and TRBJ1-4, with 8 nucleotides matching TRBD1. This CDR3 region has 17 residues. The germline gives CDR1 SGHRS, CDR2 YFSETQ. The V and J ends lost 0 bases and 0 bases, in that order; junction bases with no gene match: 4. This CDR3 is CASSLAGGPSTNEKLFF. The CDR3 DNA is TGCGCCAGCAGCTTGGCAGGGGGCCCTTCAACTAATGAAAAACTGTTTTTT.

The chain employs TRBV28 and TRBJ1-2; 7 bases are shared with TRBD1. Trimming cost V 5 bases and J 3 bases; bases outside gene matches: 3. The germline gives CDR1 MDHEN, CDR2 SYDVKM. The CDR3 covers 13 residues. The CDR3 bases are TGTGCCAGCAGTCCCGGGACAGACTATGGCTACACCTTC. Its translation: CASSPGTDYGYTF.

The CDR3 protein is CASSFRTLGTDTQYF. For the CDR3, the DNA is TGTGCCAGCAGCTTCAGGACCCTGGGCACAGATACGCAGTATTTT. The V call is TRBV5-6, the J call TRBJ2-3; D remains ambiguous. The CDR3 loop spans 15 amino acids. Trimming cost V 2 bases and J 1 base, with 11 bases left between them. The V gene's germline CDR1 is SGHDT and CDR2 YYEEEE.

The CDR3 loop is CASSPEDGRGETQYF. CDR3 coding DNA: TGTGCCAGCAGCCCGGAAGACGGGAGGGGAGAGACCCAGTACTTC. The genes are TRBV9 and TRBJ2-5, with 8 bases fitting TRBD2. Germline V lookup: CDR1 SGDLS, CDR2 YYNGEE. This CDR3 region has 15 residues. Germline trimming cut 4 bases from V and 4 bases from J; bases unmatched to any gene: 9.

The chain has TRBV28 and TRBJ1-2, with D perhaps matching TRBD1 (6 bases). The germline V gene encodes CDR1 MDHEN and CDR2 SYDVKM. The CDR3 totals 11 residues. The V gene lost 7 bases and the J gene lost 8 bases, with 11 bases spanning the gap. The DNA of the CDR3 is TGTGCCAGCACGGGGGCTTGGGGCTACACCTTC. It specifies CASTGAWGYTF.

The genes are TRBV7-8 and TRBJ1-4, with TRBD1 matching over 11 bases. Per the germline V gene, CDR1 is SGHVS and CDR2 is FQNEAQ. Losses at the gene ends were 5 bases for V and 8 bases for J; bases not matched to a gene: 7. There are 15 residues in the CDR3. CDR3 amino acids: CASSAGTGGREKLFF. The CDR3 region has the DNA TGTGCCAGCAGCGCGGGGACAGGGGGTCGGGAAAAACTGTTTTTT.

The V and J genes are TRBV5-1 and TRBJ2-1, with TRBD2 identical over 8 bases. This CDR3 has 15 residues. CDR1 is SGHRS and CDR2 is YFSETQ in the germline V gene. The V gene end was trimmed by 4 bases and the J gene end by 6 bases; junction bases not matched to a gene: 9. The CDR3, as DNA: TGCGCCAGCAGCCCAGGGGTAGCGGGGTTCAATGAGCAGTTCTTC. This sequence encodes CASSPGVAGFNEQFF.